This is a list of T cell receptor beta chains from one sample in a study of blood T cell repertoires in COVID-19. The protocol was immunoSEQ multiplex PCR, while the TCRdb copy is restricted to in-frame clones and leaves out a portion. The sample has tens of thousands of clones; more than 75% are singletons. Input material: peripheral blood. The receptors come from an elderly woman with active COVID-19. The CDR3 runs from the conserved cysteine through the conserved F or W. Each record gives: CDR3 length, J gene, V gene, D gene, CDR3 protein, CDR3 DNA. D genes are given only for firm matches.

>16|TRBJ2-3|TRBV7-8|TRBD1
CASSPRQGVSTDTQYF
TGTGCCAGCAGCCCCCGACAGGGTGTTAGCACAGATACGCAGTATTTT
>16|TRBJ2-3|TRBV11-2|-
CASSLGASWGTDTQYF
TGTGCCAGCAGCTTAGGGGCCAGTTGGGGCACAGATACGCAGTATTTT
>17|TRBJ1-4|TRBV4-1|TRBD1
CASSPGQGGRRNEKLFF
TGCGCCAGCAGCCCTGGACAGGGAGGAAGGCGTAATGAAAAACTGTTTTTT
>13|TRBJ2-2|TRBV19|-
CASSTRGSGELFF
TGTGCCAGTAGTACGAGAGGATCCGGGGAGCTGTTTTTT
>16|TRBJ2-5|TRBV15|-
CATSSPNRDPRETQYF
TGTGCCACCAGCAGCCCCAACAGGGATCCTAGGGAGACCCAGTACTTC
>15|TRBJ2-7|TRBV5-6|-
CASSLMRESSYEQYF
TGTGCCAGCAGCTTGATGAGAGAATCCTCCTACGAGCAGTACTTC
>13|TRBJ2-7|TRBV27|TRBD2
CASRPSGSKEQYF
TGTGCCAGCAGGCCTAGCGGGAGTAAAGAGCAGTACTTC
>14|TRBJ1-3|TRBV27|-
CASSPRDRGNTIYF
TGTGCCAGCAGTCCGCGAGACAGAGGAAACACCATATATTTT
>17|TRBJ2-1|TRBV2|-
CASSEDGTGKTYNEQFF
TGTGCCAGCAGTGAAGATGGTACGGGAAAGACCTACAATGAGCAGTTCTTC
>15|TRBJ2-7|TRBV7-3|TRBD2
CASRFPGIAGDEQYF
TGTGCCAGCAGGTTCCCCGGGATAGCGGGAGACGAGCAGTACTTC